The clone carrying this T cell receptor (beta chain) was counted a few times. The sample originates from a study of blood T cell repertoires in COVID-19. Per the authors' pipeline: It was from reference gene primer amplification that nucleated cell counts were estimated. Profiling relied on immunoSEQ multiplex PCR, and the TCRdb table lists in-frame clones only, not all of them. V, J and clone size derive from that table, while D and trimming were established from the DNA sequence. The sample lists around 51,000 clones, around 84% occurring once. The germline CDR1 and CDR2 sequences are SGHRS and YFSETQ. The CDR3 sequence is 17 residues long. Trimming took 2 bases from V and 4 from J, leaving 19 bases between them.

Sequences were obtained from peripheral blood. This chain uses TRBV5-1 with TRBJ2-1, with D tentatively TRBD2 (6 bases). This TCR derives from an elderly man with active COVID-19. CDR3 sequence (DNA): TGCGCCAGCAGCTTATCCGGAACGGGAGTCGGGTACAATGAGCAGTTCTTC. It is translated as CASSLSGTGVGYNEQFF. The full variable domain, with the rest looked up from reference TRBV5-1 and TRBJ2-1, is KAGVTQTPRYLIKTRGQQVTLSCSPISGHRSVSWYQQTPGQGLQFLFEYFSETQRNKGNFPGRFSGRQFSNSRSEMNVSTLELGDSALYLCASSLSGTGVGYNEQFFGPGTRLTVL.